The 5 T cell receptor beta chains below were found in one sample sequenced in a study of cytomegalovirus exposure and HLA in healthy donors (dated by TCRdb to about 2017). Libraries were made using the immunoSEQ multiplex PCR assay. For the multiplex PCR, a mixture combining 60 forward primers for TCR Vbeta segments and 13 reverse primers for TCR Jbeta segments was used. TCRdb mirrors the immuneACCESS table, restricted to in-frame sequences. Some clones are absent from its copies; in checked studies, under half trace to an unresolved V gene, and the reason for the others is unknown. This sample's clone table shows about 88,000 clones. About 5.9% of the sample lies in the top ten. Sequenced input: PBMCs. The receptors shown here come from a girl under 18 in good health and CMV-seropositive.

This sequence joins TRBV6-1 and TRBJ1-2; tentative D call: TRBD1 (6 bases). Germline CDR1 is MNHNS and CDR2 is SASEGT. This CDR3 region has 13 residues. Trimming took off 3 bases at V and 8 bases at J, with 13 bases between the two ends. This chain's CDR3 is CASSEQPRGGYTF. CDR3 sequence (DNA): TGTGCCAGCAGTGAGCAACCCAGGGGCGGCTACACCTTC.

J is TRBJ2-5 and V is TRBV11-3; 16 bases are shared with TRBD2. Losses at the gene ends were 3 bases for V and 2 bases for J; bases not matched to a gene: 0. This CDR3 has 16 amino acids. The germline gives CDR1 SGHNT, CDR2 YENEEA. The CDR3 DNA reads TGTGCCAGCAGCTTGGGACTAGCGGGGGGGCAAGAGACCCAGTACTTC. Its translation: CASSLGLAGGQETQYF. Using reference TRBV11-3 and TRBJ2-5 for the parts outside the CDR3, the full variable domain is EAGVVQSPRYKIIEKKQPVAFWCNPISGHNTLYWYLQNLGQGPELLIRYENEEAVDDSQLPKDRFSAERLKGVDSTLKIQPAELGDSAVYLCASSLGLAGGQETQYFGPGTRLLVL.

This chain links TRBV11-2 with TRBJ2-5, with D perhaps TRBD1 (7 bases). The CDR3 contains 13 residues. With 6 bases removed from V and 4 bases from J, the gap between germline ends came to 12 bases. Germline V gene data show CDR1 as SGHAT and CDR2 as FQNNGV. CDR3 sequence: CASRSGGIETQYF. CDR3 sequence (DNA): TGTGCCAGCAGATCAGGGGGGATAGAGACCCAGTACTTC.

CDR3 in amino acids: CATRTWGDNSPLHF. CDR3 nucleotide sequence: TGTGCCACCCGGACCTGGGGGGATAATTCACCCCTCCACTTT. The chain recombines TRBV19 with TRBJ1-6; maybe TRBD1 (5 bases). The V gene's germline CDR1 is LNHDA and CDR2 SQIVND (reference sequence). The CDR3 runs to 14 residues. Trimming took 10 bases from V and 5 from J, leaving 15 bases between them.

V gene TRBV5-4 combines with J gene TRBJ2-3, with TRBD2 matching over 12 bases. V shed 3 bases and J 0 bases; nucleotides not matched to a gene: 2. This CDR3 contains 16 residues. Germline V gives CDR1 SGHNT, CDR2 YYREEE (reference sequence). CDR3 in amino acids: CASSSGLAGSTDTQYF. CDR3 nucleotides: TGTGCCAGCAGCTCGGGACTAGCGGGTAGCACAGATACGCAGTATTTT.